The 14 T cell receptor beta chains given below trace back to one sample, sequenced in a study of beta chain features in type 1 diabetes. Study observations and caveats: Among all four CD4+ subsets, Type 1 diabetes patients had TCRB CDR3s that were moderately but significantly shorter.

These TCRs are of unknown antigen specificity. Reverse transcribing all isolated RNA meant expressed TCRB transcripts were sequenced. TCRdb's copy holds only in-frame clones and misses some; the assay was immunoSEQ multiplex PCR. The sample contains more than 250,000 clones, roughly 15% of which appear only once. The source material was naive CD4+ T cells from blood. The receptors originated from a man aged 18 to 30 with type 1 diabetes.

This chain uses TRBV30 with TRBJ2-3; 9 bases map to TRBD1. Germline loops: CDR1 GTSNPN, CDR2 SVGIG (reference sequence). CDR3 length: 14 residues. Unmatched junction bases numbered 5, after V lost 7 bases and J lost 0 bases. CDR3 protein: CALTGGKSTDTQYF. The CDR3 coding sequence is TGTGCCTTGACAGGGGGGAAGAGCACAGATACGCAGTATTTT.

This clone was found a few times. The rearrangement links TRBV9 to TRBJ2-1; TRBD2 matches 11 bases. The trim removed 6 bases at V and 3 bases at J, leaving 8 bases unmatched. This CDR3 has 16 residues. The germline CDR1 and CDR2 sequences are SGDLS and YYNGEE. CDR3 DNA sequence: TGTGCCAGCACCGGTCCGGGACTAGCGGACTACAATGAGCAGTTCTTC. Protein sequence: CASTGPGLADYNEQFF.

The V gene is TRBV5-1, the J gene TRBJ2-1, with D uncertain. CDR1 and CDR2 (germline): SGHRS, YFSETQ. There are 15 residues in the CDR3. The V end lost 1 base, the J end lost 0 bases, and 8 bases lay between the germline ends. The CDR3 region has the DNA TGCGCCAGCAGCTTGCGGCGGAGCTCCTACAATGAGCAGTTCTTC. The encoded protein is CASSLRRSSYNEQFF.

CDR3 sequence reads: CASSTVTDGQFF. CDR3 DNA: TGTGCCAGCAGCACCGTGACAGACGGGCAGTTCTTC. This rearrangement joins TRBV7-9 to TRBJ2-1, with D tentatively TRBD1 (5 bases). The length of the CDR3 is 12 residues. The germline V and J ends were trimmed by 5 bases and 12 bases, with 14 bases remaining between them. The V gene's germline CDR1 is SEHNR and CDR2 FQNEAQ (reference sequence).

This clone was counted between two and nine times. The CDR3 DNA reads TGTGCCAGCAGCTTAGATGGACAGTTCTACGAGCAGTACTTC. Residues: CASSLDGQFYEQYF. The V gene is TRBV7-2, the J gene TRBJ2-7; a weak D match, TRBD1 (6 bases). Germline V gives CDR1 SGHTA, CDR2 FQGNSA. The CDR3 is 14 amino acids. With 1 base removed from V and 3 bases from J, the gap between germline ends came to 10 bases.

CDR3 sequence (DNA): TGTGCCAGCAGCTTGGATGGGGGGATTTTCACCTTC. As protein: CASSLDGGIFTF. The chain uses TRBV5-4 and TRBJ1-2; TRBD1 might be the D (5 bases). The CDR3 sequence is 12 residues long. The V and J ends lost 0 bases and 13 bases respectively, with 13 bases between them. Germline CDR1 SGHNT, CDR2 YYREEE (reference sequence). Complete variable domain (other parts from reference TRBV5-4 and TRBJ1-2): ETGVTQSPTHLIKTRGQQVTLRCSSQSGHNTVSWYQQALGQGPQFIFQYYREEENGRGNFPPRFSGLQFPNYSSELNVNALELDDSALYLCASSLDGGIFTFGSGTRLTVV.

This clone has only a few counts. The chain joins TRBV29-1 to TRBJ1-1, with 8 bases aligning to TRBD1. Germline values: CDR1 SQVTM, CDR2 ANQGSEA. The CDR3 totals 14 residues. The V segment lost 3 bases and the J segment 4 bases; nucleotides outside the gene matches: 7. The CDR3, as DNA: TGCAGCGTTGAGGGACAGGTCAAGCGCACTGAAGCTTTCTTT. Translated, it gives CSVEGQVKRTEAFF.

The J gene is TRBJ2-6, the V gene TRBV30; tentatively, D is TRBD1 (6 bases). This CDR3 is built from 14 residues. V was clipped by 4 bases and J by 2 bases, with 9 bases between them. Germline V gene lookup returns CDR1 GTSNPN and CDR2 SVGIG (reference sequence). The CDR3, as DNA: TGTGCCTGGAAACAGGGCCCTGGGGCCAACGTCCTGACTTTC. Translating gives CAWKQGPGANVLTF.

This clone showed up just a few times. The chain has TRBV4-3 and TRBJ2-7; 7 positions agree with TRBD1. The germline V gene encodes CDR1 LGHNA and CDR2 YSLEER. Losses at the gene ends were 7 bases for V and 3 bases for J; bases not matched to a gene: 21. This CDR3 spans 18 amino acids. This CDR3 is CASTYKPLRRQGYYEQYF. The CDR3 region has the DNA TGCGCCAGCACCTATAAGCCGCTTAGAAGACAGGGTTACTACGAGCAGTACTTC.

The chain carries TRBV27 and TRBJ2-7; TRBD2 is a possible D gene (5 bases). Germline values: CDR1 MNHEY, CDR2 SMNVEV (reference sequence). V lost 5 bases to trimming and J lost 7 bases, with 9 bases between them. This CDR3 region has 11 residues. CDR3 sequence reads: CASSRRGEQYF. The CDR3 DNA reads TGTGCCAGCAGTCGCCGGGGAGAGCAGTACTTC.

CDR3 DNA sequence: TGTGCCAGCAGTTCGGGACAGGGCCTCGAGCAGTACTTC. This translates into CASSSGQGLEQYF. This chain links TRBV28 with TRBJ2-7, with TRBD1 identical over 9 bases. This CDR3 is built from 13 residues. V was pared by 4 bases and J by 6 bases, with 4 bases of the junction left unmatched. Germline-derived CDR1 and CDR2 are MDHEN and SYDVKM. Complete variable domain (other parts from reference TRBV28 and TRBJ2-7): DVKVTQSSRYLVKRTGEKVFLECVQDMDHENMFWYRQDPGLGLRLIYFSYDVKMKEKGDIPEGYSVSREKKERFSLILESASTNQTSMYLCASSSGQGLEQYFGPGTRLTVT.

In its sample, this clone was seen a few times. V is TRBV28 and J is TRBJ1-2; possible D gene TRBD1, 5 bases. V lost 5 bases and J lost 5, with 15 bases in between. The length of the CDR3 is 14 residues. Germline V CDR1 and CDR2: MDHEN, SYDVKM. The chain's CDR3 is CASSGDSRWYGYTF. CDR3 nucleotide sequence: TGTGCCAGCAGTGGAGACAGCCGCTGGTATGGCTACACCTTC.

A few counts support this clone. The chain is built from TRBV27 and TRBJ1-1; D perhaps matches TRBD1 (5 bases). The CDR3 is 12 amino acids. CDR1 and CDR2 from the germline V gene are MNHEY and SMNVEV (reference sequence). Deletions cut 4 bases from V and 3 bases from J, with 6 bases between. The CDR3 nucleotides read TGTGCCAGCAGTTCCAGGGACACTGAAGCTTTCTTT. It specifies CASSSRDTEAFF.

This clone was recorded a few times. The chain couples TRBV30 to TRBJ1-3, with D possibly matching TRBD1 (5 bases). CDR3 size: 16 residues. CDR1 is GTSNPN and CDR2 is SVGIG in the germline V gene (reference sequence). V lost 4 bases to trimming and J lost 1 base, with 17 bases between them. CDR3 sequence (DNA): TGTGCCTGGACCCTACGGGTGGGGGGATCTGGAAACACCATATATTTT. Its protein product is CAWTLRVGGSGNTIYF. The full variable domain, rest sourced from reference TRBV30 and TRBJ1-3, is SQTIHQWPATLVQPVGSPLSLECTVEGTSNPNLYWYRQAAGRGLQLLFYSVGIGQISSEVPQNLSASRPQDRQFILSSKKLLLSDSGFYLCAWTLRVGGSGNTIYFGEGSWLTVV.